Below, 8 T cell receptor beta chains from the same sample are listed, as sequenced in a study of OX40 agonist ivuxolimab in advanced cancers. Clones were read by immunoSEQ multiplex PCR, and TCRdb kept only the in-frame ones, dropping some. The sample shows 78,000 or so clones, about 93% of them seen only once. The source material was CD4+ or CD8+ T cells sorted from blood, sampled in a trial of the OX40 agonist ivuxolimab. The receptors here all came from an adult with an advanced solid tumor such as melanoma, head and neck, liver or kidney cancer.

The V gene is TRBV7-9, the J gene TRBJ1-1, with TRBD1 matching over 10 bases. V lost 0 bases, J lost 8 bases, and 6 bases stayed unmatched. From germline, CDR1 is SEHNR and CDR2 FQNEAQ (reference sequence). This CDR3 comprises 15 residues. CDR3 sequence: CASSLAGGQGIEAFF. The CDR3 region has the DNA TGTGCCAGCAGCTTAGCGGGGGGACAGGGGATCGAAGCTTTCTTT.

V gene TRBV5-4 combines with J gene TRBJ2-7; TRBD2 matches 8 bases. This CDR3 spans 16 amino acids. The V gene end was trimmed by 3 bases and the J gene end by 2 bases; junction bases not matched to a gene: 10. Germline CDR1 and CDR2: SGHNT and YYREEE (reference sequence). The CDR3 DNA reads TGTGCCAGCAGCTGGGGGGCCGGGACTAGAGCCTACGAGCAGTACTTC. Encoded protein: CASSWGAGTRAYEQYF.

The chain employs TRBV7-2 and TRBJ2-5; D is perhaps TRBD2 (6 bases). The CDR3 runs to 17 residues. Germline lookup yields CDR1 SGHTA and CDR2 FQGNSA. V lost 1 base and J lost 1, with 16 bases in between. The CDR3 here is CASSLGAGSRGQETQYF. Here the CDR3 DNA reads TGTGCCAGCAGCTTAGGGGCGGGAAGCCGGGGCCAAGAGACCCAGTACTTC.

This rearrangement joins TRBV5-1 to TRBJ2-1; D gene unclear. The germline V gene has CDR1 SGHRS and CDR2 YFSETQ. The V gene lost 0 bases and the J gene lost 5 bases, with 9 bases spanning the gap. This CDR3 region has 14 residues. The CDR3: CASSLAFTNNEQFF. The DNA for the CDR3 is TGCGCCAGCAGCTTGGCGTTTACGAACAATGAGCAGTTCTTC. Drawing the rest from reference TRBV5-1 and TRBJ2-1, the complete variable domain is KAGVTQTPRYLIKTRGQQVTLSCSPISGHRSVSWYQQTPGQGLQFLFEYFSETQRNKGNFPGRFSGRQFSNSRSEMNVSTLELGDSALYLCASSLAFTNNEQFFGPGTRLTVL.

The chain couples TRBV19 to TRBJ1-4; 8 bases fit TRBD1. Looked up from germline, CDR1 is LNHDA and CDR2 is SQIVND (reference sequence). The CDR3 sequence is 16 residues long. The V and J ends lost 10 bases and 2 bases, in that order; junction bases with no gene match: 12. The CDR3 DNA follows: TGTGCCACCCGTGGACAGGGAGGTACTACTAATGAAAAACTGTTTTTT. Its translation is CATRGQGGTTNEKLFF.

The chain uses TRBV9 and TRBJ2-4; D perhaps matches TRBD2 (6 bases). The germline gives CDR1 SGDLS, CDR2 YYNGEE. This CDR3 is 15 amino acids long. Trimming cost V 0 bases and J 6 bases, with 13 bases left between them. The CDR3 sequence is CASSVDGSGRNIQYF. In DNA form, the CDR3 reads TGTGCCAGCAGCGTAGACGGGAGTGGCAGAAACATTCAGTACTTC.

The chain combines TRBV18 with TRBJ2-3; 11 nucleotides align to TRBD2. The CDR3 is 15 residues long. The trim removed 5 bases at V and 4 bases at J, leaving 5 bases unmatched. Germline loops: CDR1 KGHSH, CDR2 LQKENI. The CDR3 nucleotides read TGTGCCAGCTCATCGACTAGCGGGAATTCAGATACGCAGTATTTT. It codes for CASSSTSGNSDTQYF.

The gene calls are TRBV11-3 and TRBJ1-1, with 7 bases fitting TRBD1. Germline V gene sequence: CDR1 SGHNT, CDR2 YENEEA. The CDR3 runs 15 residues. V lost 5 bases and J lost 1; bases outside the gene matches: 7. CDR3 nucleotide sequence: TGTGCCAGCAGCCCTAGACAGGGACCGAACACTGAAGCTTTCTTT. Protein: CASSPRQGPNTEAFF.